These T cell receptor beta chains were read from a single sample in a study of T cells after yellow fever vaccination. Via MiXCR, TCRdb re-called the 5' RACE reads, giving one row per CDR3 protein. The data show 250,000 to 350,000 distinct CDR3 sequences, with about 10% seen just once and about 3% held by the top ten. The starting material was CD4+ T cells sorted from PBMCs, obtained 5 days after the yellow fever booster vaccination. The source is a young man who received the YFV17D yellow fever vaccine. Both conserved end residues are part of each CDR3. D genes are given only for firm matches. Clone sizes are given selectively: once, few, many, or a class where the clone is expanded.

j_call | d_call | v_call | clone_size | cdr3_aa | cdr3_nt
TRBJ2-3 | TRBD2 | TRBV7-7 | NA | CASSPGVAGDTQYF | TGTGCTAGCAGCCCCGGGGTAGCGGGGGATACGCAGTATTTT
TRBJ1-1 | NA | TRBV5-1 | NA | CASSERVNTEAFF | TGCGCCAGCAGCGAAAGGGTGAACACTGAAGCTTTCTTT
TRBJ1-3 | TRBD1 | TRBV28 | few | CASSAGTGSGNTIYF | TGTGCCAGCAGTGCAGGGACAGGGTCGGGAAACACCATATATTTT
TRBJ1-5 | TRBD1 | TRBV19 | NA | CASSPTGGGGTRQPQHF | TGTGCCAGTAGCCCCACAGGGGGCGGTGGGACTCGGCAGCCCCAGCATTTT
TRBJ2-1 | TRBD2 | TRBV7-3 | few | CASSPSGGAYEQFF | TGTGCCAGCAGCCCAAGCGGGGGGGCCTATGAGCAGTTCTTC
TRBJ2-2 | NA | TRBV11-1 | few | CASSPRSGALGTGELFF | TGTGCCAGCAGCCCCCGTTCGGGGGCGCTCGGTACCGGGGAGCTGTTTTTT
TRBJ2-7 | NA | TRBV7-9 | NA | CASSSLLAEQYF | TGTGCCAGCAGCTCCTTACTAGCCGAGCAGTACTTC
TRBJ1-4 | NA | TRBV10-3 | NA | CAIGTGRLFF | TGTGCCATCGGTACAGGCCGACTGTTTTTT
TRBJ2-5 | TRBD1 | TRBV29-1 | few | CSVGGRTGEKETQYF | TGCAGCGTTGGGGGTCGGACAGGAGAAAAAGAGACCCAGTACTTC
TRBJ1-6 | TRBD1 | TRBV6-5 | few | CASSPDRGPLHF | TGTGCCAGCAGCCCGGACAGGGGCCCCCTCCACTTT
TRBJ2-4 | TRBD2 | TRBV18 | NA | CASSPLAGGLSLAKNIQYF | TGTGCCAGCTCACCCCTAGCGGGGGGGCTCAGTCTAGCCAAAAACATTCAGTACTTC
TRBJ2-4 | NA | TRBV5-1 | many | CASSLDGGLNIQYF | TGCGCCAGCAGCTTGGACGGGGGATTAAACATTCAGTACTTC
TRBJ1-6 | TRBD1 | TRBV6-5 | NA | CASSHRGTGGYNSPLHF | TGTGCCAGCAGCCACCGGGGGACAGGGGGCTATAATTCACCCCTCCACTTT
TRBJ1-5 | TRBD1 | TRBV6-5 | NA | CASSDTGVGQPQHF | TGTGCCAGCAGTGACACAGGGGTCGGACAGCCCCAGCATTTT
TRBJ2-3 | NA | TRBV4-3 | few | CASSQDRRWDTDTQYF | TGCGCCAGCAGCCAAGATAGACGTTGGGACACAGATACGCAGTATTTT
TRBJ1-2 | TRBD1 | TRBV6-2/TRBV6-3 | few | CASEDRGYGYTF | TGTGCCAGCGAGGACAGGGGCTATGGCTACACCTTC
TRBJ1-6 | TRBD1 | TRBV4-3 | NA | CASSQDRRQGSGNSPLHF | TGCGCCAGCAGCCAAGATCGACGACAGGGGAGTGGTAATTCACCCCTCCACTTT
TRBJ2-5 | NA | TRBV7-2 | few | CASSLVTRLETQYF | TGTGCCAGCAGCTTAGTCACTAGGTTAGAGACCCAGTACTTC
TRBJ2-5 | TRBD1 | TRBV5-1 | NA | CASSPGPTGDGETQYF | TGCGCCAGCAGCCCAGGGCCAACAGGGGACGGAGAGACCCAGTACTTC
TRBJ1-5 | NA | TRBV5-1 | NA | CASSLEGENNQPQHF | TGCGCCAGCAGCTTGGAAGGGGAAAACAATCAGCCCCAGCATTTT
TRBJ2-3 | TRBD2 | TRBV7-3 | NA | CASSKSGGTADTQYF | TGTGCCAGCAGCAAGAGCGGGGGGACAGCAGATACGCAGTATTTT
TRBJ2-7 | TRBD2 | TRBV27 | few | CASSLRGGTGGQYF | TGTGCCAGCAGTTTGAGGGGAGGGACTGGCGGGCAGTACTTC
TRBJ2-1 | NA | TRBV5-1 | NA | CASSRGQSAIDYNEQFF | TGCGCCAGCAGTCGCGGGCAATCAGCTATAGACTACAATGAGCAGTTCTTC
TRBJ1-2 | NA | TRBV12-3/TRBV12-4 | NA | CASNPSGGSMSYTF | TGTGCCAGCAATCCTTCGGGCGGATCTATGAGCTACACCTTC
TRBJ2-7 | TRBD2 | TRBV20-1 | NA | CSAPQRGGHEQYF | TGCAGTGCTCCACAGCGGGGGGGCCACGAGCAGTACTTC
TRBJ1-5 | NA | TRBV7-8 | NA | CASSLGRFTRGNQPQHF | TGTGCCAGCAGCTTAGGGCGGTTTACACGAGGCAATCAGCCCCAGCATTTT
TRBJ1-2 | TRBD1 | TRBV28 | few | CASSSPDQTGGLYGYTF | TGTGCCAGCAGTTCCCCGGATCAGACAGGGGGCCTTTATGGCTACACCTTC
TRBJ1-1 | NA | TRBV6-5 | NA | CASSYSVLGDTEAFF | TGTGCCAGCAGTTACAGTGTTCTGGGAGACACTGAAGCTTTCTTT
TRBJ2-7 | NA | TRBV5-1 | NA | CASSLALRAGYEQYF | TGCGCCAGCAGCTTGGCCTTACGGGCGGGTTACGAGCAGTACTTC
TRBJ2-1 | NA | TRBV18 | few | CASSRPGTRPFF | TGTGCCAGCTCACGCCCCGGGACTCGTCCGTTCTTC
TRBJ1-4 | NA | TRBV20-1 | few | CSAPQRLREKLFF | TGCAGTGCCCCGCAGCGCCTCCGTGAAAAACTGTTTTTT
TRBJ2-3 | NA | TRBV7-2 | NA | CASSLGGYSTDTQYF | TGTGCCAGCAGCTTAGGTGGCTACTCCACAGATACGCAGTATTTT
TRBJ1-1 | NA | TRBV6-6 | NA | CASRPTEGRKAFF | TGTGCCAGCAGGCCCACGGAGGGGCGGAAAGCTTTCTTT
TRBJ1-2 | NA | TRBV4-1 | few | CASSQGLQHYGYTF | TGCGCCAGCAGCCAAGGCCTACAGCACTATGGCTACACCTTC
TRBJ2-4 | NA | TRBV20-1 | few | CSALGGLAKNIQYF | TGCAGTGCTCTCGGTGGGCTAGCCAAAAACATTCAGTACTTC
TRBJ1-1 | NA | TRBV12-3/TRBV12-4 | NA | CASSSTPRTAGTEAFF | TGTGCCAGCAGTTCCACCCCTCGGACAGCTGGCACTGAAGCTTTCTTT
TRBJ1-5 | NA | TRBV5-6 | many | CASSRRVGGIYQPQHF | TGTGCCAGCAGCCGAAGGGTAGGGGGAATATATCAGCCCCAGCATTTT
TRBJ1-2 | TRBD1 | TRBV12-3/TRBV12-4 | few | CASRSGQGGGYTF | TGTGCCAGCAGATCGGGACAGGGAGGTGGCTACACCTTC
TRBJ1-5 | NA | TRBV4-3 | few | CASSRHQGNGWSNQPQHF | TGCGCCAGCAGCCGTCACCAGGGGAACGGTTGGAGCAATCAGCCCCAGCATTTT
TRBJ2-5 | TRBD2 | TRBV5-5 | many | CASSPGGIEETQYF | TGTGCCAGCAGCCCGGGGGGAATAGAAGAGACCCAGTACTTC
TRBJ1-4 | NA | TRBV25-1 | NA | CASSDLFNEKLFF | TGTGCCAGCAGTGACCTTTTTAATGAAAAACTGTTTTTT
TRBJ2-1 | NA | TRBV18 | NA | CASSPTVADGFF | TGTGCCAGCTCACCTACAGTGGCCGACGGGTTCTTC